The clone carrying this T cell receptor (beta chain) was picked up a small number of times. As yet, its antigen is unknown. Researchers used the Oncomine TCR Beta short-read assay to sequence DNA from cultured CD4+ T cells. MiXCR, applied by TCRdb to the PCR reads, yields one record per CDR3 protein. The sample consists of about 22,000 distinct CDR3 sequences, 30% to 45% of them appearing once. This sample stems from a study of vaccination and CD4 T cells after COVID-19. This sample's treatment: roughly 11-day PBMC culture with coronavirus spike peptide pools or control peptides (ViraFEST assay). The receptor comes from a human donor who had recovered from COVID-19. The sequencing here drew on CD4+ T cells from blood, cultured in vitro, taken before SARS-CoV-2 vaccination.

CDR3 amino acids: CASSEQGAGGELFF. In DNA, the CDR3 is TGTGCCAGCAGTGAACAGGGGGCGGGCGGGGAGCTGTTTTTT. V and J are TRBV2 and TRBJ2-2; TRBD1 agrees at 8 bases. The germline V gene has CDR1 SNHLY and CDR2 FYNNEI. Trimming cost V 2 bases and J 7 bases; bases outside gene matches: 3. The CDR3 totals 14 residues.